This T cell receptor (beta chain) stems from a study of post-analysis software for immune sequencing data. Study findings and constraints: Roughly five TRBV segments were significantly more frequent in patients than in controls. TRBV5-6, TRBV5-1 and TRBV20-1 were among these segments. Relative to controls, patients with multiple sclerosis showed significantly lower normalized Chao1 diversity.

The CDR3 is 14 residues long. V was pared by 5 bases and J by 6 bases, with 14 bases between. Germline V lookup: CDR1 SGHVS, CDR2 FNYEAQ. Sequencing libraries made from TCR beta cDNA carried unique molecular identifiers. The authors obtained 400,000 to 600,000 cDNA molecules from roughly 1.1 to 9.2 million T cells. TCRdb called the PCR reads again in MiXCR, with one record for every CDR3 protein. The repertoire includes about 430,000 distinct CDR3 sequences, less than 40% of them detected once, and 6.5% to 8% sits in the top ten. A few counts support this clonotype. Its antigen is unidentified. The sequence was obtained from a girl aged 2 to 10 with multiple sclerosis. Sample: blood. The V call is TRBV7-6, the J call TRBJ1-5; tentative D call: TRBD1 (5 bases). The CDR3 bases are TGTGCCAGCAGCCAGAGGGCGGGGACTCAGCCCCAGCATTTT. Its translation is CASSQRAGTQPQHF.